This TCR beta chain was sequenced in a study of CD8+CD57+ T cells in acquired aplastic anemia. Study at large: The sorted CD4+ and CD8+ cells yielded an average around 3.2 ug of DNA.

Sequenced patients had shown CD8+CD57+ cell expansion by flow cytometry. Genomic DNA provided the template from which TCR beta VDJ and CDR3 profiles were obtained. Using its own MiXCR run on the reads, TCRdb lists one record per CDR3 protein. The sample yields roughly 250,000 distinct CDR3 sequences, around 46% seen once. Input material: sorted CD4+, CD8+, or CD8+CD57+ T cells (not recorded which) from PBMCs. The clonotype was recovered from a human donor with aplastic anemia.

This chain's CDR3 is CASSMEGGNYGYTF. In DNA, the CDR3 is TGTGCCAGTAGTATGGAGGGCGGTAACTATGGCTACACCTTC. The genes are TRBV19 and TRBJ1-2; D remains unclear. V shed 3 bases and J shed 1 base, with 9 bases lying between them. The length of the CDR3 is 14 residues. The germline V gene encodes CDR1 LNHDA and CDR2 SQIVND (reference sequence).